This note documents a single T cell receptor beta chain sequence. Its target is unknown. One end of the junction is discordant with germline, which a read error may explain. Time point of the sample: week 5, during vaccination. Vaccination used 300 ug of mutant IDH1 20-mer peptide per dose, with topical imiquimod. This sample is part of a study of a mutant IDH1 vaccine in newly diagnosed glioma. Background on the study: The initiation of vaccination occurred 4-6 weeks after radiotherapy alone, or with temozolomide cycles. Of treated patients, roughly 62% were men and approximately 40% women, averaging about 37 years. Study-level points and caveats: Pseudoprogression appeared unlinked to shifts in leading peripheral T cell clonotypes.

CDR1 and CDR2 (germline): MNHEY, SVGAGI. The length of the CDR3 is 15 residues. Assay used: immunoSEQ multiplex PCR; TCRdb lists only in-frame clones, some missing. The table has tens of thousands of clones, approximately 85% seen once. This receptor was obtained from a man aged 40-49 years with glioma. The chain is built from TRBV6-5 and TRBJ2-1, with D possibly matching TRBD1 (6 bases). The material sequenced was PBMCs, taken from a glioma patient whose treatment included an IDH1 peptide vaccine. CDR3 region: CASSHSDSKYNEQFF. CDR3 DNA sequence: TGTGCCAGCAGTCACTCGGACAGTAAATACAATGAGCAGTTCTTC.